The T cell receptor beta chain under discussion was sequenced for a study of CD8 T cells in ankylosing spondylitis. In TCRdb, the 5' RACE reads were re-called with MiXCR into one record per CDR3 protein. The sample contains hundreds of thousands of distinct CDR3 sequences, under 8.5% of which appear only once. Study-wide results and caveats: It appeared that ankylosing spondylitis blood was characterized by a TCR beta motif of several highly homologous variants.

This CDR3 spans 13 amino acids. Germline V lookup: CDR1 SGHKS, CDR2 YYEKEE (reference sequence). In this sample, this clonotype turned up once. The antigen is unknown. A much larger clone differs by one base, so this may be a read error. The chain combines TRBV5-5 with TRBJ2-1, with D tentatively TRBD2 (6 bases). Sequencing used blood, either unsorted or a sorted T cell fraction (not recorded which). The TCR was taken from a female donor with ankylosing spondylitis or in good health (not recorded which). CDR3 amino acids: CTSILLGGAEQFF. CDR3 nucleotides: TGTACCAGCATCCTACTAGGAGGGGCAGAGCAGTTCTTC.